This T cell receptor (beta chain) was sequenced for a study of cytomegalovirus exposure and HLA in healthy donors. A word on this clone: The antigen is undetermined.

Germline assignment: CDR1 MDHEN and CDR2 SYDVKM. The CDR3 consists of 14 residues. J was trimmed by 1 base and V by 3 bases; bases with no gene match: 1. PCR amplification relied on 60 Vbeta primers (plus 13 Jbeta primers). Assay: immunoSEQ multiplex PCR; the TCRdb copy retains only in-frame clones and omits some. The sample has tens of thousands of clones, 76% seen once. Study results and limitations: Most TCR sequences were uncommon, yet certain public TCRs appeared in many donors. There were reportedly fewer N-insertions in an Asian-associated ancestry cluster than the roughly 670-donor mean, in a later analysis. The classifier, whose performance was assessed in both the original and validation cohorts, reportedly diagnosed cytomegalovirus status with high specificity and sensitivity.

This sequence originates from a man younger than 35 in good health and CMV-seronegative. What was sequenced was PBMCs. The V call is TRBV28, the J call TRBJ2-3; 7 nucleotides match TRBD2. The CDR3: CASSFRGGTDTQYF. The CDR3 DNA reads as TGTGCCAGCAGTTTCCGGGGGGGCACAGATACGCAGTATTTT.